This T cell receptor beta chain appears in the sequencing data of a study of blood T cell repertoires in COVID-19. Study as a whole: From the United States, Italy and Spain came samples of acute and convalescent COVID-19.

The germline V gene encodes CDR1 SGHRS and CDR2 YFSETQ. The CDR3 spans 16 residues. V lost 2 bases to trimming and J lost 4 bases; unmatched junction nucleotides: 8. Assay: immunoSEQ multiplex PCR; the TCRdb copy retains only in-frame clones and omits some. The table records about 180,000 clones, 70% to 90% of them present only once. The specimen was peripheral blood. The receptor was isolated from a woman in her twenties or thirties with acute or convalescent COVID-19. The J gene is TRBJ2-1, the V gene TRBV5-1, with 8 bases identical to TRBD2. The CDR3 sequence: CASSFPLAAQYNEQFF. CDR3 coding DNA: TGCGCCAGCAGCTTCCCACTAGCGGCCCAGTACAATGAGCAGTTCTTC.